This T cell receptor (beta chain) was retrieved from a study of T cell responses to AZD1222 COVID-19 vaccine. With V trimmed by 7 bases and J by 6 bases, 8 bases remained unmatched. The CDR3 loop spans 13 amino acids. Germline lookup yields CDR1 MNHEY and CDR2 SMNVEV (reference sequence). The protocol was immunoSEQ multiplex PCR, while the TCRdb copy is restricted to in-frame clones and leaves out a portion. Seen here are approximately 100,000 clones, 90% observed once, and the top ten hold about 4.8%. The sample here was peripheral blood, taken on day 0 of AZD1222 vaccination. V and J are TRBV27 and TRBJ1-2, with 7 bases that match TRBD1. The source is an adult in good health. CDR3 sequence reads: CASKLPDRDGYTF. The CDR3 coding sequence is TGTGCCAGCAAATTACCCGACAGGGATGGCTACACCTTC.